Listed below are T cell receptor beta chains from one sample, sequenced in a study of shared clonotypes between healthy human individuals. Assay: immunoSEQ multiplex PCR; the TCRdb copy retains only in-frame clones and omits some. The sample records around 1.9 million clones, 85% to 95% being singletons. Input material: naive CD8+ T cells from PBMCs. The source of these receptors is a man younger than 35 in good health. Some clones in this sample may be carry-over from other donors' samples. CDR3s include the opening cysteine and the closing phenylalanine or tryptophan. The D gene is left open where the match is weak. Clone size is stated in some rows and not others, as once, few, many or a class when expanded.

j_gene: TRBJ2-1; d_gene: TRBD2; v_gene: TRBV7-2; abundance: .; CDR3aa: CASSWTSGRYNEQFF; CDR3nt: TGTGCCAGCAGCTGGACTAGCGGGAGATACAATGAGCAGTTCTTC
j_gene: TRBJ2-7; d_gene: .; v_gene: TRBV28; abundance: .; CDR3aa: CASNYSPTYEQYF; CDR3nt: TGTGCCAGCAATTACAGTCCTACCTACGAGCAGTACTTC
j_gene: TRBJ2-2; d_gene: .; v_gene: TRBV10-2; abundance: .; CDR3aa: CASSERSANTGELFF; CDR3nt: TGCGCCAGCAGTGAGAGATCTGCGAACACCGGGGAGCTGTTTTTT
j_gene: TRBJ1-4; d_gene: .; v_gene: TRBV29-1; abundance: .; CDR3aa: CSVENTATNEKLFF; CDR3nt: TGCAGCGTGGAGAATACCGCAACTAATGAAAAACTGTTTTTT
j_gene: TRBJ1-4; d_gene: .; v_gene: TRBV27; abundance: .; CDR3aa: CASSLGRLEAGNEKLFF; CDR3nt: TGTGCCAGCAGTTTAGGCCGGCTGGAAGCGGGGAATGAAAAACTGTTTTTT
j_gene: TRBJ2-1; d_gene: TRBD2; v_gene: TRBV28; abundance: .; CDR3aa: CASRRRGGVSNEQFF; CDR3nt: TGTGCCAGCAGAAGGAGGGGAGGGGTCTCCAATGAGCAGTTCTTC
j_gene: TRBJ2-7; d_gene: TRBD1; v_gene: TRBV28; abundance: .; CDR3aa: CASSLGQVEQYF; CDR3nt: TGTGCCAGCAGTTTAGGACAGGTCGAGCAGTACTTC
j_gene: TRBJ2-3; d_gene: .; v_gene: TRBV7-3; abundance: .; CDR3aa: CASSPEAGIETQYF; CDR3nt: TGTGCCAGCAGCCCCGAAGCCGGTATAGAGACGCAGTATTTT
j_gene: TRBJ2-7; d_gene: TRBD1; v_gene: TRBV28; abundance: .; CDR3aa: CASTLTGGNYEQYF; CDR3nt: TGTGCCAGCACCCTGACAGGGGGGAACTACGAGCAGTACTTC
j_gene: TRBJ2-7; d_gene: .; v_gene: TRBV5-1; abundance: .; CDR3aa: CASSLTSRYEQYF; CDR3nt: TGCGCCAGCAGCTTAACAAGTAGGTACGAGCAGTACTTC
j_gene: TRBJ1-5; d_gene: .; v_gene: TRBV27; abundance: .; CDR3aa: CASSLWGNNQPQHF; CDR3nt: TGTGCCAGCAGTTTATGGGGAAACAATCAGCCCCAGCATTTT
j_gene: TRBJ1-2; d_gene: .; v_gene: TRBV27; abundance: .; CDR3aa: CASSLLQGVGYTF; CDR3nt: TGTGCCAGCAGTTTATTACAGGGCGTTGGCTACACCTTC
j_gene: TRBJ2-1; d_gene: TRBD2; v_gene: TRBV19; abundance: .; CDR3aa: CASSPGLAGNEQFF; CDR3nt: TGTGCCAGTAGTCCGGGACTAGCGGGAAATGAGCAGTTCTTC
j_gene: TRBJ2-3; d_gene: .; v_gene: TRBV5-6; abundance: .; CDR3aa: CASSQGLFGGDTQYF; CDR3nt: TGTGCCAGCAGCCAAGGGCTCTTTGGGGGAGATACGCAGTATTTT
j_gene: TRBJ2-2; d_gene: .; v_gene: TRBV29-1; abundance: few; CDR3aa: CSFSRVVPGELFF; CDR3nt: TGCAGCTTCTCGCGGGTAGTACCCGGGGAGCTGTTTTTT
j_gene: TRBJ2-1; d_gene: TRBD2; v_gene: TRBV7-3; abundance: .; CDR3aa: CASSTGGYNEQFF; CDR3nt: TGTGCCAGCAGCACCGGGGGGTACAATGAGCAGTTCTTC
j_gene: TRBJ1-5; d_gene: .; v_gene: TRBV27; abundance: .; CDR3aa: CAPRGGNQPQHF; CDR3nt: TGTGCCCCACGGGGGGGCAATCAGCCCCAGCATTTT
j_gene: TRBJ1-5; d_gene: .; v_gene: TRBV28; abundance: .; CDR3aa: CASSLGGGNQPQHF; CDR3nt: TGTGCCAGCAGTTTAGGTGGAGGCAATCAGCCCCAGCATTTT
j_gene: TRBJ2-7; d_gene: TRBD2; v_gene: TRBV5-1; abundance: .; CDR3aa: CASSPGFSGSYEQYF; CDR3nt: TGCGCCAGCAGCCCAGGATTTAGCGGGAGCTACGAGCAGTACTTC
j_gene: TRBJ2-5; d_gene: .; v_gene: TRBV10-3; abundance: .; CDR3aa: CAISESVAVLETQYF; CDR3nt: TGTGCCATCAGTGAGTCCGTAGCGGTGTTAGAGACCCAGTACTTC
j_gene: TRBJ2-7; d_gene: TRBD2; v_gene: TRBV5-6; abundance: .; CDR3aa: CASSLSLAVYEQYF; CDR3nt: TGTGCCAGCAGCTTGTCGCTAGCGGTCTACGAGCAGTACTTC
j_gene: TRBJ2-7; d_gene: TRBD2; v_gene: TRBV5-1; abundance: once; CDR3aa: CASSSSRTSGPFEQYF; CDR3nt: TGCGCCAGCAGCTCCTCCCGGACTAGCGGCCCTTTCGAGCAGTACTTC
j_gene: TRBJ2-1; d_gene: .; v_gene: TRBV29-1; abundance: .; CDR3aa: CSAGGGTYNEQFF; CDR3nt: TGCAGCGCCGGGGGCGGGACGTACAATGAGCAGTTCTTC
j_gene: TRBJ1-2; d_gene: TRBD1; v_gene: TRBV7-9; abundance: .; CDR3aa: CASSFGDRAPQIGYTF; CDR3nt: TGTGCCAGCAGCTTTGGGGACAGGGCGCCTCAAATTGGCTACACCTTC
j_gene: TRBJ1-1; d_gene: .; v_gene: TRBV27; abundance: .; CDR3aa: CASKPQRNTEAFF; CDR3nt: TGTGCCAGCAAGCCTCAGAGGAACACTGAAGCTTTCTTT
j_gene: TRBJ2-7; d_gene: TRBD2; v_gene: TRBV5-1; abundance: once; CDR3aa: CASRLSGSGRDEQYF; CDR3nt: TGCGCCAGCAGACTAAGCGGGAGCGGTCGGGACGAGCAGTACTTC
j_gene: TRBJ2-3; d_gene: .; v_gene: TRBV9; abundance: .; CDR3aa: CASSAENRVDTQYF; CDR3nt: TGTGCCAGCAGCGCAGAAAACAGGGTAGATACGCAGTATTTT
j_gene: TRBJ2-1; d_gene: TRBD1; v_gene: TRBV9; abundance: .; CDR3aa: CASSVGSGGKAAYNEQFF; CDR3nt: TGTGCCAGCAGCGTAGGGTCAGGGGGCAAGGCAGCTTACAATGAGCAGTTCTTC
j_gene: TRBJ1-2; d_gene: .; v_gene: TRBV11-2; abundance: .; CDR3aa: CASSLDQGPPGGYTF; CDR3nt: TGTGCCAGCAGCTTAGATCAGGGGCCCCCAGGGGGCTACACCTTC
j_gene: TRBJ2-2; d_gene: .; v_gene: TRBV19; abundance: .; CDR3aa: CASRSRTNTGELFF; CDR3nt: TGTGCCAGTCGATCCAGGACGAACACCGGGGAGCTGTTTTTT
j_gene: TRBJ2-1; d_gene: .; v_gene: TRBV19; abundance: .; CDR3aa: CASSWPGAVYNEQFF; CDR3nt: TGTGCCAGTAGTTGGCCGGGGGCGGTGTACAATGAGCAGTTCTTC
j_gene: TRBJ2-1; d_gene: TRBD2; v_gene: TRBV7-3; abundance: .; CDR3aa: CASSLTPPSSGIYNEQFF; CDR3nt: TGTGCCAGCAGCTTAACCCCCCCGTCTAGCGGGATCTACAATGAGCAGTTCTTC
j_gene: TRBJ2-7; d_gene: .; v_gene: TRBV9; abundance: .; CDR3aa: CASSVDLTHEQYF; CDR3nt: TGTGCCAGCAGCGTAGACCTTACCCACGAGCAGTACTTC
j_gene: TRBJ2-2; d_gene: .; v_gene: TRBV18; abundance: .; CDR3aa: CASSPGPRTTGELFF; CDR3nt: TGTGCCAGCTCACCAGGTCCCAGGACCACCGGGGAGCTGTTTTTT
j_gene: TRBJ2-2; d_gene: TRBD2; v_gene: TRBV15; abundance: .; CDR3aa: CATSRGLAGGPSFYTGELFF; CDR3nt: TGTGCCACCAGCAGAGGACTAGCGGGAGGCCCGAGCTTCTACACCGGGGAGCTGTTTTTT
j_gene: TRBJ1-1; d_gene: .; v_gene: TRBV28; abundance: .; CDR3aa: CASSYRQASSTTEAFF; CDR3nt: TGTGCCAGCAGTTACCGACAGGCCTCTTCCACCACTGAAGCTTTCTTT
j_gene: TRBJ2-1; d_gene: .; v_gene: TRBV19; abundance: .; CDR3aa: CASSIDRALGNEQFF; CDR3nt: TGTGCCAGTAGTATTGATAGGGCGTTGGGGAATGAGCAGTTCTTC
j_gene: TRBJ1-4; d_gene: .; v_gene: TRBV7-9; abundance: .; CDR3aa: CASSPRENGFDEKLFF; CDR3nt: TGTGCCAGCAGCCCGCGGGAGAATGGGTTTGACGAAAAACTGTTTTTT
j_gene: TRBJ2-7; d_gene: TRBD1; v_gene: TRBV7-6; abundance: .; CDR3aa: CASSPRTGTYEQYF; CDR3nt: TGTGCCAGCAGCCCCAGGACAGGGACCTACGAGCAGTACTTC
j_gene: TRBJ1-3; d_gene: .; v_gene: TRBV6-1; abundance: .; CDR3aa: CASSEGRRDTYFFSGNTIYF; CDR3nt: TGTGCCAGCAGTGAAGGGAGGCGGGACACCTACTTTTTCTCTGGAAACACCATATATTTT
j_gene: TRBJ2-2; d_gene: .; v_gene: TRBV7-9; abundance: .; CDR3aa: CASSETRTTNTGELFF; CDR3nt: TGTGCCAGCAGCGAGACCCGGACCACTAACACCGGGGAGCTGTTTTTT
j_gene: TRBJ1-1; d_gene: .; v_gene: TRBV28; abundance: .; CDR3aa: CASTWGGGNTEAFF; CDR3nt: TGTGCCAGCACCTGGGGAGGTGGGAACACTGAAGCTTTCTTT
j_gene: TRBJ2-3; d_gene: TRBD2; v_gene: TRBV29-1; abundance: .; CDR3aa: CSVFAGVGGRLTDTQYF; CDR3nt: TGCAGCGTTTTTGCCGGAGTTGGCGGGAGGTTGACAGATACGCAGTATTTT
j_gene: TRBJ2-7; d_gene: .; v_gene: TRBV28; abundance: .; CDR3aa: CASSLFPGTEPYEQYF; CDR3nt: TGTGCCAGCAGTTTATTCCCCGGGACCGAGCCCTACGAGCAGTACTTC
j_gene: TRBJ2-7; d_gene: TRBD2; v_gene: TRBV6-1; abundance: .; CDR3aa: CASSTIAGSYEQYF; CDR3nt: TGTGCCAGCAGTACAATAGCGGGTTCCTACGAGCAGTACTTC
j_gene: TRBJ2-7; d_gene: .; v_gene: TRBV7-9; abundance: .; CDR3aa: CASSLTPGDEQYF; CDR3nt: TGTGCCAGCAGCTTGACCCCCGGGGACGAGCAGTACTTC
j_gene: TRBJ2-7; d_gene: TRBD2; v_gene: TRBV28; abundance: once; CDR3aa: CASRASGALYEQYF; CDR3nt: TGTGCCAGCAGAGCTAGCGGAGCACTCTACGAGCAGTACTTC
j_gene: TRBJ2-5; d_gene: TRBD1; v_gene: TRBV9; abundance: .; CDR3aa: CASSVVGQGVETQYF; CDR3nt: TGTGCCAGCAGCGTAGTGGGACAGGGGGTAGAGACCCAGTACTTC
j_gene: TRBJ2-5; d_gene: TRBD2; v_gene: TRBV4-3; abundance: .; CDR3aa: CASSQGTSGRETQYF; CDR3nt: TGCGCCAGCAGCCAAGGGACTAGCGGGAGAGAGACCCAGTACTTC
j_gene: TRBJ2-7; d_gene: .; v_gene: TRBV18; abundance: .; CDR3aa: CASSPVGGINEQYF; CDR3nt: TGTGCCAGCTCACCAGTAGGGGGTATCAACGAGCAGTACTTC
j_gene: TRBJ1-1; d_gene: .; v_gene: TRBV14; abundance: .; CDR3aa: CASSQGRGTEAFF; CDR3nt: TGTGCCAGCAGCCAAGGCAGGGGCACTGAAGCTTTCTTT
j_gene: TRBJ1-2; d_gene: .; v_gene: TRBV27; abundance: .; CDR3aa: CASSPNMGGNGYTF; CDR3nt: TGTGCCAGCAGTCCAAATATGGGGGGAAATGGCTACACCTTC
j_gene: TRBJ1-5; d_gene: .; v_gene: TRBV27; abundance: .; CDR3aa: CASSLLYSPGQPQHF; CDR3nt: TGTGCCAGCAGTTTATTATATTCCCCGGGACAGCCCCAGCATTTT
j_gene: TRBJ2-7; d_gene: .; v_gene: TRBV29-1; abundance: .; CDR3aa: CSVRQTSYEQYF; CDR3nt: TGCAGCGTAAGACAGACCTCCTACGAGCAGTACTTC
j_gene: TRBJ1-1; d_gene: .; v_gene: TRBV6-6; abundance: .; CDR3aa: CASSLTELNTEAFF; CDR3nt: TGTGCCAGCAGTTTGACAGAATTGAACACTGAAGCTTTCTTT
j_gene: TRBJ2-5; d_gene: .; v_gene: TRBV10-1; abundance: .; CDR3aa: CASSESPQRQTQYF; CDR3nt: TGCGCCAGCAGTGAGTCCCCACAGCGCCAGACCCAGTACTTC
j_gene: TRBJ2-1; d_gene: TRBD1; v_gene: TRBV10-3; abundance: .; CDR3aa: CAISEGTVISNEQFF; CDR3nt: TGTGCCATCAGTGAGGGGACAGTCATATCCAATGAGCAGTTCTTC
j_gene: TRBJ2-1; d_gene: .; v_gene: TRBV9; abundance: .; CDR3aa: CASSPQSSYNEQFF; CDR3nt: TGTGCCAGCAGCCCACAGAGCTCCTACAATGAGCAGTTCTTC
j_gene: TRBJ2-1; d_gene: TRBD2; v_gene: TRBV7-9; abundance: .; CDR3aa: CASSFAAGRGFF; CDR3nt: TGTGCCAGCAGCTTCGCGGCAGGGAGGGGGTTCTTC
j_gene: TRBJ1-5; d_gene: TRBD1; v_gene: TRBV28; abundance: few; CDR3aa: CASRPTGNSNQPQHF; CDR3nt: TGTGCCAGCAGACCGACAGGGAATAGCAATCAGCCCCAGCATTTT